The 5 T cell receptor beta chains given below trace back to one sample, sequenced in a study of metastatic and nonmetastatic thyroid tumors. With MiXCR, TCRdb called clones anew from the PCR reads. The sample records 7,300 or so clones, over 30% being singletons. No patient had received any treatment before thyroid surgery. Sequencing was carried out using adjacent normal tissue. These receptors were obtained from a female donor with papillary thyroid cancer or a benign thyroid nodule (not recorded which). Some clones in this sample may be carry-over from other donors' samples.

This clone was counted only a few times. The chain has TRBV7-2 and TRBJ1-4, with 10 bases lining up with TRBD1. The trim removed 5 bases at V and 6 bases at J, leaving 6 bases unmatched. Germline values: CDR1 SGHTA, CDR2 FQGNSA. CDR3 length equals 15 residues. Here the CDR3 DNA reads TGTGCCAGCAGCCCAGTCGGGACAGGGGATGAAAAACTGTTTTTT. It is translated as CASSPVGTGDEKLFF. Variable domain in full (rest from reference TRBV7-2 and TRBJ1-4): GAGVSQSPSNKVTEKGKDVELRCDPISGHTALYWYRQSLGQGLEFLIYFQGNSAPDKSGLPSDRFSAERTGGSVSTLTIQRTQQEDSAVYLCASSPVGTGDEKLFFGSGTQLSVL.

This chain joins TRBV5-1 and TRBJ2-7; D call uncertain. V lost 0 bases and J 1 base, leaving 23 bases between the germline ends. This CDR3 has 19 residues. Germline V lookup: CDR1 SGHRS, CDR2 YFSETQ. Written as DNA, the CDR3 is TGCGCCAGCAGCTTGGGGGCTTATGGAGATATACGTTTTTCCTACGAGCAGTACTTC. Residues: CASSLGAYGDIRFSYEQYF.

The chain links TRBV12-3 or TRBV12-4 to TRBJ2-2; D is possibly TRBD1 (6 bases). Trimming took off 6 bases at V and 8 bases at J, with 10 bases between the two ends. The CDR3 is 12 amino acids. The CDR3 DNA sequence: TGTGCCAGCAGCTCAGGGGTTGGGGAGCTGTTTTTT. Translation gives CASSSGVGELFF.

By frequency in the sample, this clone is medium-sized (0.01 to 0.1%). V gene TRBV11-3 combines with J gene TRBJ2-7, with D perhaps TRBD1 or TRBD2 (7 bases each). This CDR3 region has 14 residues. The ends were cut back, 2 bases at V and 4 bases at J, with 12 bases in the middle. Per the germline V gene, CDR1 is SGHNT and CDR2 is YENEEA. The CDR3 DNA is TGTGCCAGCAGCTTATCAGGGGGGGAATACGAGCAGTACTTC. Translating it yields CASSLSGGEYEQYF.

This clone was counted a single time. The chain links TRBV11-2 to TRBJ1-6; 7 nucleotides align to TRBD1. Losses at the gene ends were 6 bases for V and 7 bases for J; bases not matched to a gene: 15. The CDR3 length is 17 residues. CDR1 and CDR2 (germline): SGHAT, FQNNGV. The CDR3 protein is CASRPDRVSLKNSPLHF. In DNA, the CDR3 is TGTGCCAGCAGACCCGACAGGGTTTCACTTAAGAATTCACCCCTCCACTTT.